The 31 T cell receptor beta chains reported below all come from one sample, sequenced in a study of CD8 T cells in Susac syndrome. RNA was extracted with the RNeasy kit, and a quantity of roughly 0.5 to 1 ug was reverse transcribed using random hexamers. Via MiXCR, TCRdb re-called the immunoSEQ multiplex PCR reads, giving one row per CDR3 protein. The data show 150,000 to 160,000 distinct CDR3 sequences, with approximately 94% seen just once and 0.2% to 0.25% held by the top ten. The sequenced sample was CD8+ T cells from PBMCs. The receptors here all came from a human donor with multiple sclerosis.

The chain joins TRBV12-3 or TRBV12-4 to TRBJ1-1; D is uncertain. V lost 4 bases to trimming and J lost 4 bases, with 16 bases between them. The CDR3 runs to 15 residues. The CDR3 DNA is TGTGCCAGCAGTTCTTACCTAAGGCGGATCACTGAAGCTTTCTTT. Translation gives CASSSYLRRITEAFF.

This chain joins TRBV6-1 and TRBJ2-7; D is unresolved. The CDR3 sequence is 13 residues long. CDR1 MNHNS and CDR2 SASEGT come from the germline V gene. With 3 bases removed from V and 2 bases from J, the gap between germline ends came to 8 bases. CDR3 sequence (DNA): TGTGCCAGCAGTGAGGCAGCTACCTACGAGCAGTACTTC. This translates into CASSEAATYEQYF.

The gene calls are TRBV20-1 and TRBJ1-4; tentative D call: TRBD1 (6 bases). The CDR3 is made up of 14 amino acids. Germline-derived CDR1 and CDR2 are DFQATT and SNEGSKA (reference sequence). Trimming took off 6 bases at V and 8 bases at J, with 19 bases between the two ends. The chain's CDR3 is CSASAGAWWEKLFF. The CDR3 DNA follows: TGCAGTGCCAGTGCAGGGGCGTGGTGGGAAAAACTGTTTTTT.

The rearrangement links TRBV5-4 to TRBJ2-3; possible D gene TRBD1, 6 bases. V lost 5 bases to trimming and J lost 1 base, with 14 bases between them. Germline assignment: CDR1 SGHNT and CDR2 YYREEE (reference sequence). This CDR3 has 15 amino acids. CDR3 sequence reads: CASRPDSPGTDTQYF. CDR3 bases: TGTGCCAGCAGACCGGACAGCCCGGGCACAGATACGCAGTATTTT.

V and J are TRBV2 and TRBJ2-5; D remains ambiguous. This CDR3 is 12 amino acids long. Trimming shortened V by 2 bases and J by 3 bases, and 4 bases separated the two germline ends. Germline CDR1 and CDR2: SNHLY and FYNNEI. CDR3 sequence: CASSESEETQYF. The CDR3 DNA is TGTGCCAGCAGTGAATCTGAAGAGACCCAGTACTTC.

The chain links TRBV27 to TRBJ1-1, with D uncertain. Germline V gives CDR1 MNHEY, CDR2 SMNVEV (reference sequence). The CDR3 consists of 12 residues. Trimming took 10 bases from V and 6 from J, leaving 15 bases between them. The CDR3 sequence is CATKDRYAEAFF. CDR3 sequence (DNA): TGTGCCACTAAGGATCGGTACGCTGAAGCTTTCTTT.

The chain joins TRBV27 to TRBJ2-4; 7 bases map to TRBD2. Germline V gives CDR1 MNHEY, CDR2 SMNVEV (reference sequence). With V trimmed by 6 bases and J by 11 bases, 16 bases remained unmatched. CDR3 length equals 15 residues. CDR3 protein: CASSSAGGTAGLQYF. CDR3 coding DNA: TGTGCCAGCAGCTCCGCCGGGGGGACTGCCGGTCTTCAGTACTTC.

This rearrangement joins TRBV12-5 to TRBJ1-1; D remains unclear. Germline CDR1 reads LGHNT; CDR2 reads FRNRAP. Trimming pared 6 bases from V and 3 bases from J, leaving 2 bases between. This CDR3 is built from 10 residues. The CDR3: CASGYTEAFF. CDR3 bases: TGTGCTAGTGGGTACACTGAAGCTTTCTTT.

The chain couples TRBV7-9 to TRBJ2-5, with 11 bases aligning to TRBD1. The germline V gene encodes CDR1 SEHNR and CDR2 FQNEAQ (reference sequence). Unmatched junction bases numbered 9, after V lost 7 bases and J lost 2 bases. This CDR3 has 16 amino acids. The CDR3 nucleotides are TGTGCCAGCACCAAAAGGGACAGGGGGTGGCAAGAGACCCAGTACTTC. Residues: CASTKRDRGWQETQYF.

The chain uses TRBV7-8 and TRBJ1-1; a possible D gene is TRBD1 (5 bases). Trimming shortened V by 0 bases and J by 1 base, and 12 bases separated the two germline ends. CDR3 length equals 16 residues. The germline V gene has CDR1 SGHVS and CDR2 FQNEAQ. As DNA, the CDR3 is TGTGCCAGCAGCTTAGCGCCACAGGTTACGAACACTGAAGCTTTCTTT. It translates to CASSLAPQVTNTEAFF.

The chain is built from TRBV28 and TRBJ2-7; tentatively, D is TRBD2 (6 bases). Germline V CDR1 and CDR2: MDHEN, SYDVKM. The CDR3 consists of 15 residues. Trimming left V 4 bases short and J 2 bases short, with 15 bases between. The CDR3 reads CASSSPQLATYEQYF. The CDR3 bases are TGTGCCAGCAGTTCCCCCCAGCTAGCGACCTACGAGCAGTACTTC.

The V and J genes are TRBV9 and TRBJ2-7, with 9 bases lining up with TRBD1. Germline CDR1 reads SGDLS; CDR2 reads YYNGEE. The CDR3 has 15 residues. V dropped 3 bases and J dropped 4; count of bases not matched to a gene: 8. CDR3 nucleotides: TGTGCCAGCAGCGCCCTACCGGGACAGGGTTACGAGCAGTACTTC. This codes for CASSALPGQGYEQYF.

The chain has TRBV7-6 and TRBJ1-1; D is possibly TRBD1 (6 bases). This CDR3 spans 12 amino acids. Trimming removed 3 bases at V and 8 bases at J, with 10 bases between. Germline values: CDR1 SGHVS, CDR2 FNYEAQ. The chain's CDR3 is CASSLERGEAFF. CDR3 sequence (DNA): TGTGCCAGCAGCTTGGAAAGGGGGGAAGCTTTCTTT.

V usage is TRBV24-1 and J usage is TRBJ1-5, with TRBD1 as a possible D gene (6 bases). CDR3 length: 16 residues. Deletions cut 5 bases from V and 0 bases from J, with 13 bases between. CDR1 KGHDR and CDR2 SFDVKD come from the germline V gene. This CDR3 reads CATSATGRNSNQPQHF. The CDR3 nucleotides are TGTGCCACCAGTGCGACAGGACGAAATAGCAATCAGCCCCAGCATTTT.

The chain couples TRBV2 to TRBJ1-1; D gene uncertain. Trimming stripped 4 bases from V and 6 bases from J, with 6 bases between. Germline V gene lookup returns CDR1 SNHLY and CDR2 FYNNEI. The CDR3 contains 11 residues. The CDR3 bases are TGTGCCAGCAGTGGCTCCCCTGAAGCTTTCTTT. Protein product: CASSGSPEAFF.

This chain links TRBV3-1 with TRBJ2-1; the match to TRBD2 covers 10 bases. CDR1 and CDR2 (germline): LGHDT, YNNKEL (reference sequence). There are 15 residues in the CDR3. The ends lost 4 bases at V and 8 bases at J; junction bases unmatched: 8. The CDR3 DNA reads TGTGCCAGCAGCCGATCCTCCGGGACTAGCGATGAGCAGTTCTTC. Protein sequence: CASSRSSGTSDEQFF.

CDR3 bases: TGTGCCACCAGCAGAGAAGCTAGCTGGGAGACCCAGTACTTC. Protein sequence: CATSREASWETQYF. V gene TRBV15 combines with J gene TRBJ2-5; D may be TRBD2 (5 bases). CDR3 length equals 14 residues. Between the trimmed V and J ends, which lost 0 bases and 5 bases, there was a span of 10 bases. Germline V lookup: CDR1 LNHNV, CDR2 YYDKDF (reference sequence).

The chain uses TRBV20-1 and TRBJ2-3; 8 bases map to TRBD2. The V gene end was trimmed by 3 bases and the J gene end by 5 bases; junction bases not matched to a gene: 4. The V gene's germline CDR1 is DFQATT and CDR2 SNEGSKA (reference sequence). The CDR3 extends over 13 amino acids. The CDR3 nucleotides are TGCAGTGCTAGCGGGAGGGCTGGAGATACGCAGTATTTT. Translating it yields CSASGRAGDTQYF.

The chain recombines TRBV5-6 with TRBJ2-7, with D perhaps TRBD1 (5 bases). Germline CDR1 SGHDT, CDR2 YYEEEE. CDR3 length: 16 residues. The V gene lost 3 bases and the J gene lost 2 bases, with 18 bases spanning the gap. The CDR3 here is CASSSRTKQDTYEQYF. In DNA form, the CDR3 reads TGTGCCAGCAGCTCCAGAACCAAGCAGGACACCTACGAGCAGTACTTC.

The gene calls are TRBV7-2 and TRBJ2-1; D is unclear. The germline CDR1 and CDR2 sequences are SGHTA and FQGNSA. Trimming removed 3 bases at V and 4 bases at J, with 4 bases between. This CDR3 region has 12 residues. The CDR3 spells CASSFRYNEQFF. CDR3 bases: TGTGCCAGCAGCTTCAGATACAATGAGCAGTTCTTC. Together with reference TRBV7-2 and TRBJ2-1, the CDR3 gives the full variable domain: GAGVSQSPSNKVTEKGKDVELRCDPISGHTALYWYRQSLGQGLEFLIYFQGNSAPDKSGLPSDRFSAERTGGSVSTLTIQRTQQEDSAVYLCASSFRYNEQFFGPGTRLTVL.

This chain connects TRBV7-8 to TRBJ2-1, with TRBD2 matching over 8 bases. This CDR3 is built from 15 residues. V dropped 1 base and J dropped 3; count of bases not matched to a gene: 2. Germline loops: CDR1 SGHVS, CDR2 FQNEAQ. The DNA of the CDR3 is TGTGCCAGCAGCTTAGGACTAGCGCTCTACAATGAGCAGTTCTTC. Protein product: CASSLGLALYNEQFF.

The chain has TRBV30 and TRBJ2-7; D is perhaps TRBD2 (6 bases). Trimming stripped 0 bases from V and 2 bases from J, with 11 bases between. The CDR3 runs 14 residues. In germline, CDR1 is GTSNPN, CDR2 SVGIG (reference sequence). The CDR3: CAWSVATGAYEQYF. The CDR3, as DNA: TGTGCCTGGAGTGTAGCGACGGGGGCCTACGAGCAGTACTTC.

This clonotype has only one observation. V and J are TRBV5-1 and TRBJ2-1; the match to TRBD2 covers 7 bases. The CDR3 has 14 amino acids. The J segment lost 7 bases and the V segment lost 0 bases, leaving 4 bases of the junction unmatched. Germline assignment: CDR1 SGHRS and CDR2 YFSETQ. The DNA for the CDR3 is TGCGCCAGCAGCTTGGACGGGGAGGGGAATGAGCAGTTCTTC. This encodes CASSLDGEGNEQFF. Supplemented by reference TRBV5-1 and TRBJ2-1, the full variable domain reads KAGVTQTPRYLIKTRGQQVTLSCSPISGHRSVSWYQQTPGQGLQFLFEYFSETQRNKGNFPGRFSGRQFSNSRSEMNVSTLELGDSALYLCASSLDGEGNEQFFGPGTRLTVL.

The V gene is TRBV5-1, the J gene TRBJ1-5; a possible D gene is TRBD1 (5 bases). V lost 4 bases and J lost 4, with 15 bases in between. This CDR3 has 15 amino acids. CDR1 is SGHRS, CDR2 YFSETQ, per germline. CDR3 nucleotide sequence: TGCGCCAGCAGCCCCGGAGGGGCCCCGAATCAGCCCCAGCATTTT. This codes for CASSPGGAPNQPQHF.

The chain combines TRBV27 with TRBJ1-1; D is perhaps TRBD1 (6 bases). Germline V gene sequence: CDR1 MNHEY, CDR2 SMNVEV (reference sequence). Trimming took off 10 bases at V and 5 bases at J, with 11 bases between the two ends. The CDR3 runs to 11 residues. The CDR3, as DNA: TGTGCCACCCAGGGGAGTACTGAAGCTTTCTTT. Its protein is CATQGSTEAFF.

This chain connects TRBV27 to TRBJ2-2, with TRBD1 identical over 8 bases. V dropped 7 bases and J dropped 4; count of bases not matched to a gene: 11. Germline loops: CDR1 MNHEY, CDR2 SMNVEV (reference sequence). The CDR3 runs to 16 residues. The CDR3, as DNA: TGTGCCAGCACGTACTCGACAGGGGACCTCACCGGGGAGCTGTTTTTT. It specifies CASTYSTGDLTGELFF.

V gene TRBV20-1 combines with J gene TRBJ1-6, with a weak D call TRBD1 (6 bases). Germline V gives CDR1 DFQATT, CDR2 SNEGSKA (reference sequence). This CDR3 comprises 14 residues. Between the trimmed V and J ends, which lost 3 bases and 10 bases, there was a span of 16 bases. DNA for the CDR3: TGCAGTGCTAGCCAAAGGGGGGCTGGATCACCCCTCCACTTT. This translates into CSASQRGAGSPLHF.

The V gene is TRBV6-5, the J gene TRBJ2-7; TRBD1 matches 9 bases. The germline V gene has CDR1 MNHEY and CDR2 SVGAGI. Losses at the gene ends were 2 bases for V and 4 bases for J; bases not matched to a gene: 3. The CDR3 runs 14 residues. As DNA, the CDR3 is TGTGCCAGCAGTTACGGGACAGGGACATACGAGCAGTACTTC. Protein product: CASSYGTGTYEQYF.

The chain uses TRBV29-1 and TRBJ1-3; D is uncertain. Looked up from germline, CDR1 is SQVTM and CDR2 is ANQGSEA. The CDR3 totals 12 residues. V was pared by 1 base and J by 0 bases, with 1 base between. The CDR3 loop is CSVEASGNTIYF. CDR3 DNA sequence: TGCAGCGTTGAAGCCTCTGGAAACACCATATATTTT.

This chain connects TRBV20-1 to TRBJ2-7; D not certain. CDR3 length: 15 amino acids. Deletions cut 0 bases from V and 2 bases from J, with 14 bases between. The germline CDR1 and CDR2 sequences are DFQATT and SNEGSKA (reference sequence). The DNA for the CDR3 is TGCAGTGCTAGAGATGACCTAGGCGTAACCTACGAGCAGTACTTC. Encoded protein: CSARDDLGVTYEQYF.

The V gene is TRBV25-1, the J gene TRBJ2-5; unclear D gene. The CDR3 contains 13 residues. Germline V lookup: CDR1 MGHDK, CDR2 SYGVNS. Between the trimmed V and J ends, which lost 4 bases and 3 bases, there was a span of 9 bases. DNA of the CDR3: TGTGCCAGCAGTGCCTTAACGGAAGAGACCCAGTACTTC. Protein sequence: CASSALTEETQYF.